These 8 T cell receptor beta chains were all obtained from the same sample, sequenced in a study of cytotoxic CD8 clonotypes in ibrutinib-treated CLL. Measured with immunoSEQ multiplex PCR; TCRdb has only the in-frame clones, and not every one. The data show roughly 160,000 clones, around 84% seen once. The sequences come from PBMCs, collected after 12 months of ibrutinib treatment. These receptor sequences come from a human donor with chronic lymphocytic leukemia.

This clone has more than one count but fewer than ten. This sequence joins TRBV29-1 and TRBJ1-1; 7 positions match TRBD1. Unmatched junction bases numbered 6, after V lost 7 bases and J lost 1 base. CDR1 is SQVTM, CDR2 ANQGSEA, per germline. The length of the CDR3 is 13 residues. CDR3 region: CSAAGQRNTEAFF. The CDR3 DNA reads TGCAGCGCAGCGGGACAGAGGAACACTGAAGCTTTCTTT.

This clone has a handful of counts. This rearrangement joins TRBV28 to TRBJ2-7, with 7 positions matching TRBD1. V lost 0 bases, J lost 0 bases, and 11 bases stayed unmatched. Germline values: CDR1 MDHEN, CDR2 SYDVKM. The CDR3 contains 18 residues. DNA for the CDR3: TGTGCCAGCAGTTTATGGACTGCAACAGGGGCTCCCTCCTACGAGCAGTACTTC. This codes for CASSLWTATGAPSYEQYF.

This clone has only one observation. The CDR3 coding sequence is TGTGCCAGCTCACTCACAGATACGCAGTATTTT. Translating it yields CASSLTDTQYF. J is TRBJ2-3 and V is TRBV18; D unclear. CDR3 size: 11 residues. The V end lost 4 bases, the J end lost 2 bases, and 1 base lay between the germline ends. Germline values: CDR1 KGHSH, CDR2 LQKENI.

CDR3: CASSSHNQGYNEQFF. CDR3 nucleotides: TGTGCCAGCAGCTCGCATAATCAGGGCTACAATGAGCAGTTCTTC. The V gene is TRBV9, the J gene TRBJ2-1; the D gene is possibly TRBD1 (5 bases). Looked up from germline, CDR1 is SGDLS and CDR2 is YYNGEE. V lost 4 bases and J 3 bases, leaving 14 bases between the germline ends. The CDR3 has 15 residues.

The chain carries TRBV21-1 and TRBJ2-7; no DNA check was done on the table's D call, TRBD2. TRBV21-1 is termed a pseudogene. The CDR3 is made up of 14 amino acids. The CDR3 is CASGEAGGSYEQYF. The CDR3 nucleotides read TGTGCCAGCGGGGAGGCAGGAGGTTCCTACGAGCAGTACTTC.

CDR3 DNA sequence: TGTGCCACCAGCAGGCGAGTTTCCGGGACAGGGGCCGATACGCAGTATTTT. Amino acids: CATSRRVSGTGADTQYF. The rearrangement uses TRBV15 and TRBJ2-3; 10 bases agree with TRBD1. J was trimmed by 6 bases and V by 3 bases; bases with no gene match: 12. The CDR3 sequence is 17 residues long. Germline loops: CDR1 LNHNV, CDR2 YYDKDF (reference sequence).

The chain uses TRBV5-4 and TRBJ2-5; TRBD2 matches at 7 bases. The CDR3 runs to 15 residues. The germline CDR1 and CDR2 sequences are SGHNT and YYREEE (reference sequence). The V and J ends lost 1 base and 5 bases, in that order; junction bases with no gene match: 8. The CDR3 sequence is CASSLRERGEETQYF. The CDR3 DNA reads as TGTGCCAGCAGCTTGCGCGAGCGGGGTGAGGAGACCCAGTACTTC.

The V gene is TRBV6-5, the J gene TRBJ1-2; D is undetermined. V dropped 6 bases and J dropped 4 bases, with 18 bases sitting between them. Germline V gene sequence: CDR1 MNHEY, CDR2 SVGAGI. The CDR3 consists of 15 residues. For the CDR3, the DNA is TGTGCCAGCAGCCTGACCTCAACAGTAGGCTATGGCTACACCTTC. This sequence encodes CASSLTSTVGYGYTF.